This passage covers 21 T cell receptor beta chains from one sample sequenced in a study of CD8+ T cells in alopecia areata. RNA was extracted and reverse transcribed into cDNA as the sequencing template. Here immunoSEQ multiplex PCR was the method, and the copy in TCRdb shows in-frame clones only, minus some. The sample carries a few hundred thousand clones, just over 55% recorded once. The sequenced sample consisted of CD8+ T cells sorted from blood. These receptors all come from a human donor in good health.

CDR3 in DNA: TGTGCCAGCAGCGTATCCCAGCGGGGGGGTGCCTACAATGAGCAGTTCTTC. Amino acid sequence: CASSVSQRGGAYNEQFF. This chain uses TRBV9 with TRBJ2-1, with TRBD2 matching over 10 bases. The CDR3 loop spans 17 amino acids. V lost 1 base to trimming and J lost 2 bases; unmatched junction nucleotides: 6. Looked up from germline, CDR1 is SGDLS and CDR2 is YYNGEE. Using reference TRBV9 and TRBJ2-1 for the parts outside the CDR3, the full variable domain is DSGVTQTPKHLITATGQRVTLRCSPRSGDLSVYWYQQSLDQGLQFLIQYYNGEERAKGNILERFSAQQFPDLHSELNLSSLELGDSALYFCASSVSQRGGAYNEQFFGPGTRLTVL.

The sample holds a few counts of this clone. The chain carries TRBV29-1 and TRBJ2-1, with 11 bases that match TRBD2. V was pared by 8 bases and J by 6 bases, with 12 bases of the junction left unmatched. The length of the CDR3 is 15 residues. Looked up from germline, CDR1 is SQVTM and CDR2 is ANQGSEA. The CDR3 is CSILTPGTSGNEQFF. CDR3 DNA sequence: TGCAGCATACTAACCCCCGGGACTAGCGGCAATGAGCAGTTCTTC.

The chain employs TRBV7-9 and TRBJ1-2; D not certain. Between the trimmed V and J ends, which lost 0 bases and 4 bases, there was a span of 24 bases. The length of the CDR3 is 19 residues. CDR1 is SEHNR, CDR2 FQNEAQ, per germline (reference sequence). The CDR3 region is CASSLARTISVSAAYGYTF. The CDR3, as DNA: TGTGCCAGCAGCTTAGCTCGTACCATTAGCGTCTCAGCCGCCTATGGCTACACCTTC.

The chain recombines TRBV25-1 with TRBJ2-6; D ambiguous. The germline V and J ends were trimmed by 1 base and 0 bases, with 7 bases remaining between them. This CDR3 comprises 16 residues. Looked up from germline, CDR1 is MGHDK and CDR2 is SYGVNS. CDR3 in amino acids: CASSEWVNSGANVLTF. For the CDR3, the DNA is TGTGCCAGCAGTGAATGGGTGAACTCTGGGGCCAACGTCCTGACTTTC.

This chain connects TRBV2 to TRBJ1-2; D ambiguous. Trimming removed 8 bases at V and 1 base at J, with 8 bases between. Germline loops: CDR1 SNHLY, CDR2 FYNNEI. The CDR3 extends over 12 amino acids. As DNA, the CDR3 is TGTGCCAGCCAGGACGGTAACTATGGCTACACCTTC. Its protein is CASQDGNYGYTF.

J is TRBJ2-7 and V is TRBV6-5, with TRBD1 matching over 9 bases. The germline CDR1 and CDR2 sequences are MNHEY and SVGAGI. There are 15 residues in the CDR3. V trimming: 2 bases; J trimming: 2 bases; junction bases outside the gene matches: 4. The CDR3 region is CASSYVGQGTYEQYF. In DNA, the CDR3 is TGTGCCAGCAGTTACGTGGGACAGGGAACCTACGAGCAGTACTTC.

This clone has just a few counts. This chain connects TRBV7-9 to TRBJ2-5; D is unclear. Germline V gene data show CDR1 as SEHNR and CDR2 as FQNEAQ (reference sequence). V was cut by 2 bases and J by 1 base, with 5 bases left in between. This CDR3 comprises 13 residues. The CDR3 sequence is CASSLSLQETQYF. CDR3 bases: TGTGCCAGCAGCTTAAGCCTCCAAGAGACCCAGTACTTC.

V is TRBV4-1 and J is TRBJ1-2, with a possible D match to TRBD1 (5 bases). CDR1 is MGHRA and CDR2 is YSYEKL in the germline V gene. The V end lost 1 base, the J end lost 5 bases, and 5 bases lay between the germline ends. The CDR3 is made up of 12 amino acids. The DNA of the CDR3 is TGCGCCAGCAGCCAAGCAGGGTATGGCTACACCTTC. As protein: CASSQAGYGYTF.

V usage is TRBV23-1 and J usage is TRBJ2-7; D remains unclear. TRBV23-1 is flagged as an ORF with uncertain function. V shed 0 bases and J shed 2 bases, with 11 bases lying between them. This CDR3 is built from 15 residues. This chain's CDR3 is CASSQSGGTAYEQYF. For the CDR3, the DNA is TGCGCCAGCAGTCAATCAGGTGGCACCGCCTACGAGCAGTACTTC.

This chain uses TRBV29-1 with TRBJ2-5; D may be TRBD1 or TRBD2 (7 bases each). The CDR3 contains 14 residues. Trimming cost V 7 bases and J 1 base, with 16 bases left between them. CDR1 and CDR2 from the germline V gene are SQVTM and ANQGSEA. The CDR3 region is CSASGGALQETQYF. For the CDR3, the DNA is TGCAGCGCCTCAGGGGGGGCCCTCCAAGAGACCCAGTACTTC.

This clone turned up a few times. This rearrangement joins TRBV6-5 to TRBJ2-7, with unresolved D. This CDR3 comprises 10 residues. Germline V gene data show CDR1 as MNHEY and CDR2 as SVGAGI. Trimming took 10 bases from V and 2 from J, leaving 6 bases between them. The CDR3: CATRAYEQYF. CDR3 nucleotide sequence: TGTGCCACCCGGGCCTACGAGCAGTACTTC.

This clone has more than one count but fewer than ten. The rearrangement links TRBV6-5 to TRBJ2-1; D may correspond to TRBD1 or TRBD2 (5 bases each). Trimming took 10 bases from V and 3 from J, leaving 13 bases between them. Germline lookup yields CDR1 MNHEY and CDR2 SVGAGI. CDR3 length: 13 amino acids. The CDR3 nucleotides are TGTGCCACCTCGGGGCGTAGCTACAATGAGCAGTTCTTC. Amino acids: CATSGRSYNEQFF.

This clone came up a few times. The V and J genes are TRBV23-1 and TRBJ2-1, with D possibly matching TRBD2 (5 bases). TRBV23-1 is assigned to the ORF class and has an uncertain function. V lost 11 bases and J lost 8, with 25 bases in between. The CDR3 is 15 residues long. Written as DNA, the CDR3 is TGCGCCCCCAACCCGGACTTGATTGAAGGGTATGAGCAGTTCTTC. This translates into CAPNPDLIEGYEQFF.

The chain joins TRBV9 to TRBJ2-7; perhaps D is TRBD1 or TRBD2 (5 bases each). The CDR3 loop spans 13 amino acids. V shed 3 bases and J shed 0 bases, with 7 bases lying between them. CDR1 and CDR2 (germline): SGDLS, YYNGEE. The CDR3 reads CASSGDVSYEQYF. CDR3 coding DNA: TGTGCCAGCAGCGGGGACGTCTCCTACGAGCAGTACTTC.

The chain combines TRBV7-9 with TRBJ2-7, with D tentatively TRBD2 (5 bases). Germline loops: CDR1 SEHNR, CDR2 FQNEAQ (reference sequence). The CDR3 length is 15 residues. Trimming stripped 6 bases from V and 3 bases from J, with 18 bases between. As DNA, the CDR3 is TGTGCCAGCAGTTATCCAGGAGGCACATACTACGAGCAGTACTTC. This sequence encodes CASSYPGGTYYEQYF.

The chain carries TRBV4-1 and TRBJ2-1; D assignment may be TRBD1 or TRBD2 (5 bases each). Trimming removed 7 bases at V and 3 bases at J, with 13 bases between. The CDR3 runs 14 residues. Germline V lookup: CDR1 MGHRA, CDR2 YSYEKL. The CDR3 region has the DNA TGCGCCAGCACCTTATCTGGGGGCTACAATGAGCAGTTCTTC. As protein: CASTLSGGYNEQFF.

The rearrangement joins TRBV29-1 to TRBJ2-7; a possible D gene is TRBD1 (6 bases). Per germline, CDR1 SQVTM and CDR2 ANQGSEA. Trimming shortened V by 6 bases and J by 6 bases, and 18 bases separated the two germline ends. The CDR3 contains 13 residues. The CDR3 bases are TGCAGCGTCCAAACCGGACAGCCCTCCGAGCAGTACTTC. Residues: CSVQTGQPSEQYF.

This clone was counted only a few times. The chain combines TRBV7-9 with TRBJ2-1; D remains unclear. CDR3 size: 15 residues. CDR1 is SEHNR, CDR2 FQNEAQ, per germline (reference sequence). V dropped 5 bases and J dropped 2 bases, with 13 bases sitting between them. Written as DNA, the CDR3 is TGTGCCAGCAGCCGTCCGTTAGGGCCCTACAATGAGCAGTTCTTC. Protein: CASSRPLGPYNEQFF.

This chain uses TRBV7-2 with TRBJ1-1; D ambiguous. V was shortened by 5 bases and J by 6 bases, with 10 bases between the two germline ends. CDR1 is SGHTA, CDR2 FQGNSA, per germline. The CDR3 runs 12 residues. The CDR3 sequence is CASSPGWAEAFF. The CDR3 bases are TGTGCCAGCAGCCCCGGTTGGGCTGAAGCTTTCTTT.

This clone has more than one count but fewer than ten. The chain uses TRBV2 and TRBJ1-3, with D perhaps matching TRBD1 (6 bases). The V and J ends lost 9 bases and 0 bases respectively, with 9 bases between them. This CDR3 is 13 amino acids long. Germline-derived CDR1 and CDR2 are SNHLY and FYNNEI. The CDR3 nucleotides read TGTGCCAGGACAGGTGACTCTGGAAACACCATATATTTT. It yields the protein CARTGDSGNTIYF.

The rearrangement joins TRBV5-1 to TRBJ2-7; the D gene is possibly TRBD1 (6 bases). Germline CDR1 is SGHRS and CDR2 is YFSETQ. The V and J ends lost 1 base and 4 bases respectively, with 12 bases between them. The CDR3 totals 14 residues. The CDR3 protein is CASSLTGTGYEQYF. The DNA of the CDR3 is TGCGCCAGCAGCTTGACAGGGACGGGGTACGAGCAGTACTTC.